This TCR beta chain was documented in a study of CD8+CD57+ T cells in acquired aplastic anemia. Study background: CD4+ and CD8+ cells, once sorted, gave DNA averaging roughly 3 ug. Where healthy donors were concerned, CD4+ cells averaged about 10 million reads. Study observations and caveats: Patients had twenty-nine CD8+ CDR3 sequences in common with controls (the shared set). Patients were compared with controls for CD8+ Simpson's diversity, and no significant difference emerged.

As to this clonotype: Antigen: not known.

Genomic DNA provided the template from which TCR beta VDJ and CDR3 profiles were obtained. TCRdb processed the reads anew with MiXCR; each CDR3 protein has one entry. The sample contains some 210,000 distinct CDR3 sequences, approximately 57% of which appear only once. Trimming removed 0 bases at V and 4 bases at J, with 12 bases between. Germline assignment: CDR1 LGHNA and CDR2 YSLEER. This CDR3 has 16 residues. V usage is TRBV4-3 and J usage is TRBJ1-4; maybe TRBD1 (6 bases). The TCR was taken from a human donor in good health. The material sequenced was sorted CD4+, CD8+, or CD8+CD57+ T cells (not recorded which) from PBMCs. CDR3 nucleotides: TGCGCCAGCAGCCAAGAGTGGCCAGGGGATAATGAAAAACTGTTTTTT. It specifies CASSQEWPGDNEKLFF.